This entry lists 13 T cell receptor beta chains sequenced from one sample in a study of blood T cell repertoires in COVID-19 (dated by TCRdb to about 2020). The receptor library was made with the immunoSEQ multiplex PCR assay. TCRdb obtained this table from immuneACCESS and retained in-frame rearrangements with V and J assigned. These tables miss some clones; where compared with another copy, unresolved V genes account for less than half of the shortfall, and the remainder is unexplained. The sample table shows approximately 90,000 clones, and around three quarters are seen once. The ten top clones hold over 15% of the sample. Sequenced input: peripheral blood. These receptors were collected from a woman older than 75 with acute or convalescent COVID-19.

The chain recombines TRBV7-3 with TRBJ2-1; tentative D call: TRBD1 (6 bases). The CDR3 is made up of 13 amino acids. V was shortened by 3 bases and J by 10 bases, with 13 bases between the two germline ends. Germline V gene data show CDR1 as SGHTA and CDR2 as FQGTGA. CDR3 residues: CASSLNTGHEQFF. Here the CDR3 DNA reads TGTGCCAGCAGCTTGAACACAGGGCACGAGCAGTTCTTC.

This chain uses TRBV19 with TRBJ1-2; the D gene is possibly TRBD1 (5 bases). The V and J ends lost 4 bases and 6 bases respectively, with 21 bases between them. Germline CDR1 is LNHDA and CDR2 is SQIVND (reference sequence). The CDR3 consists of 16 residues. CDR3 DNA: TGTGCCAGTAGTAACCCTCGGAGGGGATTTTTGGATGGCTACACCTTC. The encoded protein is CASSNPRRGFLDGYTF.

J is TRBJ2-1 and V is TRBV18; 9 bases fit TRBD2. The length of the CDR3 is 15 residues. Trimming at V came to 1 base and at J to 7 bases, leaving 5 bases not matched to a gene. Germline loops: CDR1 KGHSH, CDR2 LQKENI. For the CDR3, the DNA is TGTGCCAGCTCACCACGTAGCGGGAGAGGAAATGAGCAGTTCTTC. Its protein is CASSPRSGRGNEQFF.

CDR3 DNA sequence: TGTGCCAGCAGCTCTTACCGGACAGAGCCAACAAGGGATACGCAGTATTTT. Amino acids: CASSSYRTEPTRDTQYF. V is TRBV5-4 and J is TRBJ2-3; a weak D match, TRBD1 (6 bases). The CDR3 contains 17 residues. Germline values: CDR1 SGHNT, CDR2 YYREEE (reference sequence). The ends were cut back, 3 bases at V and 6 bases at J, with 23 bases in the middle.

The chain recombines TRBV7-9 with TRBJ2-7; 8 nucleotides agree with TRBD1. CDR3 length: 15 residues. In germline, CDR1 is SEHNR, CDR2 FQNEAQ (reference sequence). V was clipped by 5 bases and J by 0 bases; unmatched bases: 6. The CDR3 here is CASSQPGTGSYEQYF. The CDR3 region has the DNA TGTGCCAGCAGCCAGCCCGGGACAGGCTCCTACGAGCAGTACTTC.

This clone came up a few times. This chain uses TRBV9 with TRBJ2-3; D is possibly TRBD2 (6 bases). The germline V gene encodes CDR1 SGDLS and CDR2 YYNGEE. The CDR3 loop spans 14 amino acids. Trimming removed 3 bases from V and 2 bases from J, with 10 bases in between. CDR3 sequence: CASSGRGNTDTQYF. As DNA, the CDR3 is TGTGCCAGCAGCGGACGGGGGAACACAGATACGCAGTATTTT.

This chain links TRBV12-3 or TRBV12-4 with TRBJ1-5, with D uncertain. Trimming stripped 8 bases from V and 7 bases from J, with 12 bases between. CDR3 size: 12 residues. CDR3 bases: TGTGCCAGCGGGGAACGAGGGCAGCCCCAGCATTTT. Residues: CASGERGQPQHF.

This rearrangement joins TRBV25-1 to TRBJ1-2; 8 bases are shared with TRBD1. The ends lost 1 base at V and 7 bases at J; junction bases unmatched: 8. The CDR3 covers 15 residues. In germline, CDR1 is MGHDK, CDR2 SYGVNS. CDR3 nucleotides: TGTGCCAGCAGTGAATCGGGACAGGAGTTTCGTGGCTACACCTTC. Its translation: CASSESGQEFRGYTF.

This chain uses TRBV30 with TRBJ2-7; 7 bases line up with TRBD2. The CDR3 length is 14 residues. V was pared by 2 bases and J by 4 bases, with 8 bases of the junction left unmatched. Per the germline V gene, CDR1 is GTSNPN and CDR2 is SVGIG (reference sequence). The DNA of the CDR3 is TGTGCCTGGAGTAGGGAGCGGGGATATTACGAGCAGTACTTC. It encodes CAWSRERGYYEQYF.

The chain is built from TRBV7-9 and TRBJ1-2; D remains ambiguous. Trimming stripped 7 bases from V and 6 bases from J, with 18 bases between. Germline assignment: CDR1 SEHNR and CDR2 FQNEAQ (reference sequence). CDR3 size: 14 residues. The CDR3 reads CASTRNLPPDGYTF. Here the CDR3 DNA reads TGTGCCAGCACCCGTAACCTCCCACCGGATGGCTACACCTTC.

This clone was detected only once. The chain has TRBV3-1 (or the pseudogene TRBV3-2) and TRBJ1-2; 7 nucleotides agree with TRBD1. Germline CDR1 and CDR2: LGHDT and YNNKEL (reference sequence). This CDR3 is 12 amino acids long. The trim removed 7 bases at V and 5 bases at J, leaving 4 bases unmatched. In DNA form, the CDR3 reads TGTGCCAGCAACACAGGGGATTATGGCTACACCTTC. Translated, it gives CASNTGDYGYTF.

This clone has a handful of counts. The V gene is TRBV30, the J gene TRBJ2-2; D perhaps matches TRBD1 (7 bases). Germline V gives CDR1 GTSNPN, CDR2 SVGIG (reference sequence). The CDR3 length is 15 residues. Trimming removed 3 bases from V and 4 bases from J, with 15 bases in between. CDR3 nucleotides: TGTGCCTGGAGAGGGGGCGCGGGGACCACCGGGGAGCTGTTTTTT. This encodes CAWRGGAGTTGELFF.

The rearrangement links TRBV10-2 to TRBJ2-1; D possibly corresponds to TRBD1 (6 bases). The V gene's germline CDR1 is WSHSY and CDR2 SAAADI. The CDR3 has 11 amino acids. The germline V and J ends were trimmed by 5 bases and 13 bases, with 12 bases remaining between them. The chain's CDR3 is CASSLDRIQFF. In DNA form, the CDR3 reads TGCGCCAGCAGTTTAGACAGGATTCAGTTCTTC.